A selection of T cell receptor beta chains follows, all from one sample in a study of breast tumors, draining lymph nodes, adjacent tissues. TCRdb recomputed calls from the multiplex PCR reads with MiXCR, one row per CDR3 protein. The table includes 30,000 to 40,000 distinct CDR3 sequences, roughly 32% detected once. The source material was breast tumor tissue. Source of these receptors: a female donor with breast cancer. Some clones in this sample may be carry-over from other donors' samples. Each CDR3 is given with its conserved first and last residue. D genes are given only for firm matches. Expanded clones are given a class, and other clones once, few, many or no size at all.

CDR3aa	CDR3nt	d_gene	j_gene	abundance	v_gene
CSAWINHMGGRTDTQYF	TGCAGTGCGTGGATTAACCACATGGGCGGCCGCACAGATACGCAGTATTTT	.	TRBJ2-3	medium-sized	TRBV20-1
CSANRGPYYGYTF	TGCAGTGCTAACAGGGGCCCCTACTATGGCTACACCTTC	TRBD1	TRBJ1-2	.	TRBV20-1
CASSVGTANYGYTF	TGTGCCAGCAGCGTAGGGACAGCTAACTATGGCTACACCTTC	.	TRBJ1-2	many	TRBV9
CASSWGQNYYEQYF	TGTGCCAGCAGCTGGGGACAGAATTACTACGAGCAGTACTTC	TRBD1	TRBJ2-7	many	TRBV7-2
CASSLVLPLGGHRSNQPQHF	TGCGCCAGCAGCTTGGTCCTCCCCCTGGGGGGACACCGAAGCAATCAGCCCCAGCATTTT	.	TRBJ1-5	.	TRBV5-1
CASSIRQGGTGELFF	TGTGCCAGTAGTATACGACAGGGCGGCACCGGGGAGCTGTTTTTT	TRBD1	TRBJ2-2	.	TRBV19
CATTPANYGYTF	TGTGCCACGACACCTGCTAACTATGGCTACACCTTC	.	TRBJ1-2	.	TRBV2
CASSQEGTSGRKDEQYF	TGTGCCAGCAGCCAAGAAGGGACTAGCGGGAGAAAGGACGAGCAGTACTTC	TRBD2	TRBJ2-7	.	TRBV3-1
CAISEAGATDTQYF	TGTGCCATCAGTGAAGCGGGAGCAACAGATACGCAGTATTTT	TRBD2	TRBJ2-3	many	TRBV10-3
CSARRTLGNTIYF	TGCAGTGCTAGGCGGACACTTGGAAACACCATATATTTT	.	TRBJ1-3	many	TRBV20-1
CASSSGLNTGELFF	TGTGCCAGCAGTTCAGGGTTGAACACCGGGGAGCTGTTTTTT	.	TRBJ2-2	many	TRBV7-2
CASRLAGSTDTQYF	TGTGCCAGCAGGCTAGCGGGAAGTACAGATACGCAGTATTTT	TRBD2	TRBJ2-3	many	TRBV12-3/TRBV12-4
CSASPQGLAGGQETQYF	TGCAGTGCTAGCCCCCAGGGCCTAGCGGGAGGGCAAGAGACCCAGTACTTC	TRBD2	TRBJ2-5	many	TRBV20-1
CSGGTGATYGYTF	TGCAGTGGAGGCACAGGGGCCACCTATGGCTACACCTTC	TRBD1	TRBJ1-2	many	TRBV20-1
CASSIGVTYEQYF	TGTGCCAGTAGTATAGGGGTAACCTACGAGCAGTACTTC	.	TRBJ2-7	.	TRBV19
CASRRPVQNIQYF	TGTGCCAGCAGAAGGCCCGTGCAAAACATTCAGTACTTC	.	TRBJ2-4	.	TRBV6-2/TRBV6-3
CASSPGLAGTDTQYF	TGTGCCAGCAGCCCGGGACTCGCGGGCACAGATACGCAGTATTTT	.	TRBJ2-3	many	TRBV11-3
CASSGTGGWSYEQYF	TGTGCCAGCAGTGGAACAGGGGGGTGGTCCTACGAGCAGTACTTC	TRBD1	TRBJ2-7	many	TRBV6-1
CASSARGNNEKLFF	TGTGCCAGCAGCGCCAGGGGGAATAATGAAAAACTGTTTTTT	TRBD1	TRBJ1-4	many	TRBV5-6
CASSLARAGVLDTQYF	TGTGCCAGCAGCTTAGCCAGGGCAGGGGTTTTGGATACGCAGTATTTT	.	TRBJ2-3	medium-sized	TRBV7-9
CASSERGTDTQYF	TGTGCCAGCAGCGAAAGGGGAACAGATACGCAGTATTTT	.	TRBJ2-3	many	TRBV9
CASSSTGVSETQYF	TGTGCCAGCTCAAGCACGGGGGTGTCAGAGACCCAGTACTTC	.	TRBJ2-5	.	TRBV18
CATSDGARTNEKLFF	TGTGCCACCAGTGACGGGGCGCGAACTAATGAAAAACTGTTTTTT	.	TRBJ1-4	.	TRBV24-1